This T cell receptor beta chain was recorded in a study of beta chain features in type 1 diabetes. At the level of the study: Age, gender and cell yields were alike across patients and healthy donors. General study points: Across patients, naive, central memory and Treg TCRB repertoires exhibited apparently greater similarity than was observed across healthy donors. Type 1 diabetes patients showed a moderate but significant shortening of TCRB CDR3s in all four CD4+ subsets.

Regarding this clone: Its antigen remains unknown.

Germline assignment: CDR1 SEHNR and CDR2 FQNEAQ (reference sequence). Trimming stripped 5 bases from V and 2 bases from J, with 17 bases between. This CDR3 has 16 residues. cDNA synthesis used the whole RNA isolate, giving expressed TCRB sequences. For naive, central memory and regulatory T cell samples, reads averaged approximately 3.9 million. TCRdb's table, derived via immunoSEQ multiplex PCR, lists solely in-frame clones and lacks some. The repertoire holds 300,000 to 350,000 clones, roughly 14% seen once, with 0.015% in the top ten. The clonotype comes from a woman aged 18-29 years with type 1 diabetes. The genes are TRBV7-9 and TRBJ2-3, with D possibly TRBD2 on 5 matching bases. The sample comprised naive CD4+ T cells from blood. The CDR3 nucleotides read TGTGCCAGCAGCCCGAAGCGGCTTCGGATCACAGATACGCAGTATTTT. Translation: CASSPKRLRITDTQYF.